This T cell receptor beta chain was sequenced in a study of PD-L1 blockade in urothelial cancer. For the study at large: Beginning in the mid-2010s, patients received atezolizumab, given as 1,200 mg intravenously every 3 weeks. Blood analysis was done at 3 weeks (second dose) and 6 weeks after treatment began. Overall study results and limits: Stronger expansion of tumor-associated clones in blood at 3 weeks distinguished durable-benefit patients. Better progression-free and overall survival followed lower pretreatment blood clonality.

Method: immunoSEQ multiplex PCR; TCRdb's copy keeps in-frame clones and lacks some. Of around 92,000 clones in the sample, more than 80% were seen once. Time point defined: pretreatment peripheral blood. CDR3 size: 10 residues. V was clipped by 6 bases and J by 4 bases, with 3 bases between them. CDR1 MDHEN and CDR2 SYDVKM come from the germline V gene. Regarding this clone: Its antigen is unknown.

The origin of this receptor is a woman aged 80 or older with urothelial cancer. This sequence joins TRBV28 and TRBJ2-5, with D unresolved. This sample comprised PBMCs, obtained around atezolizumab (anti-PD-L1) treatment. DNA of the CDR3: TGTGCCAGCAGCGGAGAGACCCAGTACTTC. Its protein product is CASSGETQYF.